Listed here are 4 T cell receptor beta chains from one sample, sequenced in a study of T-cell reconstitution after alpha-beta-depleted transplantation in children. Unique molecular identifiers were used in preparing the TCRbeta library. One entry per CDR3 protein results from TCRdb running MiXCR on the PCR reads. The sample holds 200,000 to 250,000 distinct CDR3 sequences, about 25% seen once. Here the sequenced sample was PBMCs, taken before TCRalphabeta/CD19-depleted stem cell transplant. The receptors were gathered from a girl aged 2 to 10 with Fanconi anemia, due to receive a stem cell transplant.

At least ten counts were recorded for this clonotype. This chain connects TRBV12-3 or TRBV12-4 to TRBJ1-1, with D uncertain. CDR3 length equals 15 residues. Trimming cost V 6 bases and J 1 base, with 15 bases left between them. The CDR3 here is CASSPGLLRNTEAFF. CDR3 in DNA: TGTGCCAGCAGCCCTGGACTCTTACGGAACACTGAAGCTTTCTTT.

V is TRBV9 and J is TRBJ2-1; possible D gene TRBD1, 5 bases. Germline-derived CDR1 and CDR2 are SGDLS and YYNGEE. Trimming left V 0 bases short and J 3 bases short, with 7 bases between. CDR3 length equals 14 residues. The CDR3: CASSVGTYYNEQFF. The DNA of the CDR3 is TGTGCCAGCAGCGTAGGGACATACTACAATGAGCAGTTCTTC.

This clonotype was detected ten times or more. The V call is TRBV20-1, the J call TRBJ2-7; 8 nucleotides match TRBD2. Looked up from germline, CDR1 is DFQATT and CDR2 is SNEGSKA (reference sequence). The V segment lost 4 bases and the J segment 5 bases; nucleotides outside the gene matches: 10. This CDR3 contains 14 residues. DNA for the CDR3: TGCAGTGCTAAGTTCGGGAGGGGTATCGACGAGCAGTACTTC. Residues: CSAKFGRGIDEQYF.

CDR3 DNA sequence: TGTGCCAGCAGTTACTCGATGGCAGGCGAGATACAAGAGACCCAGTACTTC. This gives the protein CASSYSMAGEIQETQYF. The chain combines TRBV6-5 with TRBJ2-5; no clear D. The germline V gene has CDR1 MNHEY and CDR2 SVGAGI. V was pared by 0 bases and J by 2 bases, with 16 bases between. This CDR3 is 17 amino acids long.